The 30 T cell receptor beta chains listed next were all sequenced from one sample in a study of molecular identifiers for immune sequencing clone quantification. TCRdb passed the PCR reads through MiXCR, listing each CDR3 protein once. Seen here are about 640,000 distinct CDR3 sequences, 15% to 20% observed once, and the top ten hold around 0.9%. Sequenced input: naive CD8+ T cells from blood, with Jurkat cell RNA spiked in. Subset of the sample: FACS-sorted CD8+CD4-CCR7+CD45RA+ naive T cells. All receptors come from a human donor in good health. Some libraries in this study had Jurkat cell RNA spiked in.

The count of this clonotype is one. The chain couples TRBV11-2 to TRBJ2-5; tentatively, D is TRBD1 (5 bases). The V and J ends lost 5 bases and 0 bases respectively, with 19 bases between them. This CDR3 has 17 residues. Germline lookup yields CDR1 SGHAT and CDR2 FQNNGV. The CDR3 DNA is TGTGCCAGCAGCCTGGGGCCGGGCATTGCGTACCAAGAGACCCAGTACTTC. Translating gives CASSLGPGIAYQETQYF.

CDR3 in DNA: TGTGCCAGCAGTTTTTTTCCCGGGGGCACCGGGGAGCTGTTTTTT. It encodes CASSFFPGGTGELFF. The chain joins TRBV12-3 or TRBV12-4 to TRBJ2-2, with D possibly being TRBD2 (6 bases). Trimming left V 3 bases short and J 4 bases short, with 12 bases between. This CDR3 is built from 15 residues.

The sample holds a few counts of this clonotype. A read error may explain this, as a much larger clone is one base away. V and J are TRBV29-1 and TRBJ2-7, with D perhaps TRBD1 or TRBD2 (5 bases each). This CDR3 spans 13 amino acids. Germline V CDR1 and CDR2: SQVTM, ANQGSEA. The CDR3 region has the DNA TGCAGCGTCGCCCCGGGACGTTCCTACGAGCGGTACTTC. This codes for CSVAPGRSYERYF.

This clonotype has more than one count but fewer than ten. The chain employs TRBV29-1 and TRBJ2-7; D gene unclear. V lost 4 bases and J 8 bases, leaving 12 bases between the germline ends. Germline V gives CDR1 SQVTM, CDR2 ANQGSEA. This CDR3 has 11 residues. CDR3 nucleotides: TGCAGCGTTGTGTGGGTCACCCAGCAGTACTTC. It translates to CSVVWVTQQYF.

For this clonotype: A clone one base away is much larger, so this may be a read error. The chain uses TRBV29-1 and TRBJ2-7; TRBD1 matches 9 bases. V trimming: 7 bases; J trimming: 2 bases; junction bases outside the gene matches: 9. Germline V gene sequence: CDR1 SQVTM, CDR2 ANQGSEA. CDR3 size: 14 residues. CDR3 nucleotides: TGCAGCGCTGAGCACCGGGACAGGGCCTACGAGCAGTACTTC. It translates to CSAEHRDRAYEQYF.

To note about this clonotype: A much larger clone differs from this one at a single base, so this may be a read error. Since no conserved phenylalanine or tryptophan closes the CDR3, a read error is the likely cause. This sequence joins TRBV12-3 or TRBV12-4 and TRBJ1-2; D unresolved. This CDR3 has 12 residues. V lost 7 bases to trimming and J lost 4 bases, with 10 bases between them. CDR3 amino acids: CASTTGIYGYTV. The CDR3 nucleotides read TGTGCCAGCACCACCGGGATCTATGGCTACACCGTC.

The chain carries TRBV7-9 and TRBJ2-1, with 10 nucleotides matching TRBD2. Germline V gives CDR1 SEHNR, CDR2 FQNEAQ (reference sequence). The ends lost 5 bases at V and 4 bases at J; junction bases unmatched: 11. This CDR3 has 17 amino acids. The CDR3: CASSPAAGGPVYNEQFF. The DNA for the CDR3 is TGTGCCAGCAGCCCCGCAGCGGGAGGGCCAGTATACAATGAGCAGTTCTTC.

This clonotype has just a few counts. V usage is TRBV2 and J usage is TRBJ2-5; weak D call: TRBD1 (6 bases). Trimming left V 1 base short and J 4 bases short, with 10 bases between. Germline CDR1 SNHLY, CDR2 FYNNEI. This CDR3 is 14 amino acids long. In DNA form, the CDR3 reads TGTGCCAGCAGTGAAGGGGGGCTGGGAGAGACCCAGTACTTC. Protein product: CASSEGGLGETQYF.

This clonotype was seen ten or more times. The genes are TRBV6-2 or TRBV6-3 and TRBJ1-1; TRBD1 matches 7 bases. Trimming cost V 6 bases and J 4 bases; bases outside gene matches: 5. Germline V CDR1 and CDR2: MNHEY, SVGEGT. The CDR3 has 13 residues. In nucleotides, the CDR3 is TGTGCCAGCAGCAAACAGGGGTCCACTGAAGCTTTCTTT. Translating gives CASSKQGSTEAFF.

This clonotype came up a few times. The chain recombines TRBV6-5 with TRBJ2-4; 7 bases fit TRBD1. The length of the CDR3 is 17 residues. Germline V lookup: CDR1 MNHEY, CDR2 SVGAGI. The junction had 9 bases not matched to a gene; V was cut back by 2 bases and J by 2 bases. CDR3 coding DNA: TGTGCCAGCAGTTACACGATACAGGGGAAGACCAAAAACATTCAGTACTTC. Residues: CASSYTIQGKTKNIQYF.

This clonotype was seen many times. The rearrangement uses TRBV20-1 and TRBJ2-7, with 13 positions matching TRBD2. Germline lookup yields CDR1 DFQATT and CDR2 SNEGSKA (reference sequence). The CDR3 length is 16 residues. The V segment lost 1 base and the J segment 4 bases; nucleotides outside the gene matches: 7. CDR3 protein: CSARGTSGSLEYEQYF. DNA for the CDR3: TGCAGTGCTAGAGGGACTAGCGGGAGTCTGGAGTACGAGCAGTACTTC.

The chain recombines TRBV5-1 with TRBJ2-3; D is possibly TRBD1 or TRBD2 (6 bases each). Germline assignment: CDR1 SGHRS and CDR2 YFSETQ. V was cut by 2 bases and J by 0 bases, with 13 bases left in between. The CDR3 has 16 amino acids. The CDR3 region is CASSLLGGLSTDTQYF. The CDR3 DNA reads as TGCGCCAGCAGCTTATTGGGGGGCCTCAGCACAGATACGCAGTATTTT.

This clonotype was seen repeatedly, ten times or more. This sequence joins TRBV7-8 and TRBJ2-3; no firm D call. Germline values: CDR1 SGHVS, CDR2 FQNEAQ. The V end was cut by 2 bases, the J end by 3 bases, with 12 bases between. The CDR3 sequence is 15 residues long. DNA for the CDR3: TGTGCCAGCAGCTTACACTCTAGATGGACAGATACGCAGTATTTT. Its translation: CASSLHSRWTDTQYF.

Notes on this clonotype: A read error may produce the germline difference seen at one junction end. V gene TRBV9 combines with J gene TRBJ2-1; no definite D call. Germline V gives CDR1 SGDLS, CDR2 YYNGEE. The CDR3 is 13 amino acids. CDR3 in amino acids: CACSVAVYNEQFF. CDR3 nucleotide sequence: TGTGCCTGCAGCGTAGCAGTGTACAATGAGCAGTTCTTC.

This clonotype was observed a handful of times. The chain couples TRBV7-9 to TRBJ2-5; D is possibly TRBD1 (6 bases). The CDR3 has 15 residues. Germline assignment: CDR1 SEHNR and CDR2 FQNEAQ (reference sequence). Between the trimmed V and J ends, which lost 5 bases and 1 base, there was a span of 14 bases. The CDR3 spells CASSQFKTGQETQYF. CDR3 bases: TGTGCCAGCAGCCAATTCAAGACAGGCCAAGAGACCCAGTACTTC.

In its sample, this clonotype was seen many times. The chain recombines TRBV6-5 with TRBJ2-1; 7 nucleotides match TRBD2. Germline-derived CDR1 and CDR2 are MNHEY and SVGAGI. This CDR3 spans 13 amino acids. Germline trimming cut 2 bases from V and 14 bases from J; bases unmatched to any gene: 9. CDR3 amino acids: CASSYHPAGEKFF. The CDR3 DNA sequence: TGTGCCAGCAGTTACCACCCGGCGGGGGAGAAGTTCTTC.

There are many counts of this clonotype. The rearrangement uses TRBV7-2 and TRBJ2-6; D unresolved. V shed 1 base and J shed 2 bases, with 6 bases lying between them. In germline, CDR1 is SGHTA, CDR2 FQGNSA. This CDR3 is 15 amino acids long. The CDR3 DNA follows: TGTGCCAGCAGCTTAGACAGTACTGGGGCCAACGTCCTGACTTTC. It translates to CASSLDSTGANVLTF.

There are a few counts of this clonotype. The chain has TRBV5-6 and TRBJ2-2; 9 nucleotides match TRBD1. CDR1 is SGHDT, CDR2 YYEEEE, per germline. This CDR3 is 16 amino acids long. V was pared by 2 bases and J by 7 bases, with 9 bases of the junction left unmatched. The CDR3 sequence: CASSFHRGLRIGELFF. CDR3 nucleotides: TGTGCCAGCAGCTTTCACAGGGGGCTTAGGATCGGGGAGCTGTTTTTT.

Turning to this clonotype: A clone one base away is much larger, so this may be a read error. J is TRBJ2-2 and V is TRBV7-9, with D perhaps matching TRBD2 (5 bases). This CDR3 comprises 14 residues. Germline values: CDR1 SEHNR, CDR2 FQNEAQ (reference sequence). The CDR3 DNA is TGTGCCAGCAGCCCCTTTGGAAACACCGGGGAGCTGCTTTTT. It yields the protein CASSPFGNTGELLF.

This clonotype occurred many times. This chain links TRBV25-1 with TRBJ1-5; maybe TRBD1 (5 bases). V was shortened by 5 bases and J by 5 bases, with 13 bases between the two germline ends. The CDR3 has 14 residues. Germline V gives CDR1 MGHDK, CDR2 SYGVNS. The CDR3 reads CASSPGILDQPQHF. In nucleotides, the CDR3 is TGTGCCAGCAGTCCAGGGATTCTGGATCAGCCCCAGCATTTT.

J is TRBJ2-1 and V is TRBV2, with D maybe TRBD1 (5 bases). The length of the CDR3 is 12 residues. Germline CDR1 reads SNHLY; CDR2 reads FYNNEI. Trimming cost V 6 bases and J 12 bases, with 15 bases left between them. The CDR3 sequence: CASRTGGQGQFF. CDR3 DNA: TGTGCCAGCAGGACCGGTGGGCAGGGGCAGTTCTTC.

The sample holds many counts of this clonotype. The chain uses TRBV6-5 and TRBJ2-7, with 8 bases aligning to TRBD1. The CDR3 is 16 residues long. Germline assignment: CDR1 MNHEY and CDR2 SVGAGI. The V and J ends lost 0 bases and 5 bases, in that order; junction bases with no gene match: 9. CDR3: CASSYSKSGGGHEQYF. CDR3 nucleotide sequence: TGTGCCAGCAGTTACTCGAAGTCAGGGGGCGGCCACGAGCAGTACTTC.

Many counts were recorded for this clonotype. Here the CDR3 DNA reads TGTGCCAGCAGCGCCCAGGGGTACACTGAAGCTTTCTTT. Translated: CASSAQGYTEAFF. This chain uses TRBV7-9 with TRBJ1-1; TRBD1 might be the D (6 bases). The CDR3 is made up of 13 amino acids. V was trimmed by 5 bases and J by 3 bases, leaving 10 bases between them. CDR1 and CDR2 (germline): SEHNR, FQNEAQ (reference sequence).

Turning to this clonotype: A read error is possible here, since a much larger clone lies one base away. This likely comes from a read error, as the CDR3 has no conserved phenylalanine or tryptophan at its end. This chain links TRBV20-1 with TRBJ2-5; TRBD1 or TRBD2 may be the D gene (6 bases each). Trimming removed 5 bases at V and 3 bases at J, with 13 bases between. CDR1 and CDR2 (germline): DFQATT, SNEGSKA (reference sequence). The length of the CDR3 is 13 residues. CDR3 DNA: TGCAGTGCTGCGCGGGACACAGAAGAGACCCAGTACTCC. Protein sequence: CSAARDTEETQYS.

This clonotype was seen only a few times. The gene calls are TRBV19 and TRBJ1-3; D is possibly TRBD1 (6 bases). The length of the CDR3 is 16 residues. From germline, CDR1 is LNHDA and CDR2 SQIVND (reference sequence). With 10 bases removed from V and 0 bases from J, the gap between germline ends came to 19 bases. For the CDR3, the DNA is TGTGCCATCTCGATCAACAGGGCCCGCTCTGGAAACACCATATATTTT. The encoded protein is CAISINRARSGNTIYF.

Comment on this clonotype: Just one base apart from a much larger clone, this may be a read error. This CDR3 reads CASSGTGRGGDTQYF. CDR3 in DNA: TGTGCCAGCAGCGGAACAGGGCGGGGGGGAGATACGCAGTATTTT. The chain employs TRBV9 and TRBJ2-3, with 9 bases matching TRBD2. There are 15 residues in the CDR3. The V and J ends lost 3 bases and 5 bases, in that order; junction bases with no gene match: 7. Germline CDR1 is SGDLS and CDR2 is YYNGEE.

This sequence joins TRBV10-1 and TRBJ2-3, with a weak D call TRBD2 (6 bases). CDR1 and CDR2 (germline): WNHNN, SYGVQD (reference sequence). This CDR3 has 17 amino acids. The V and J ends lost 0 bases and 4 bases respectively, with 17 bases between them. The DNA for the CDR3 is TGCGCCAGCAGTGAGTCGTTGGACTACGAAGGGGCAGATACGCAGTATTTT. This translates into CASSESLDYEGADTQYF.

The CDR3, as DNA: TGTGTTGGGACTAGCGACCTCTACGAGCAGTACTTC. Translating it yields CVGTSDLYEQYF. This chain connects TRBV2 to TRBJ2-7; the match to TRBD2 covers 10 bases. The CDR3 consists of 12 residues. The germline CDR1 and CDR2 sequences are SNHLY and FYNNEI.

This clonotype was detected ten times or more. This chain joins TRBV30 and TRBJ2-1, with 8 bases aligning to TRBD2. V was clipped by 3 bases and J by 3 bases; unmatched bases: 4. This CDR3 is 14 amino acids long. The germline V gene encodes CDR1 GTSNPN and CDR2 SVGIG (reference sequence). CDR3 amino acids: CAWSRGGLYNEQFF. CDR3 coding DNA: TGTGCCTGGAGCCGGGGGGGGCTCTACAATGAGCAGTTCTTC.

This rearrangement joins TRBV15 to TRBJ1-3; the D is unclear. The germline CDR1 and CDR2 sequences are LNHNV and YYDKDF (reference sequence). The CDR3 loop spans 16 amino acids. V lost 1 base and J lost 2, with 12 bases in between. The CDR3 sequence: CATSRAVPSPGNTIYF. CDR3 nucleotide sequence: TGTGCCACCAGCAGAGCTGTACCGTCGCCTGGAAACACCATATATTTT.